Listed below are T cell receptor beta chains from one sample, sequenced in a study of lymphopenia after photon versus proton radiotherapy. Using immunoSEQ multiplex PCR, the repertoire was profiled, and TCRdb retains in-frame clones only, with some absent. Altogether around 31,000 clones are present, 89% being singletons, with the ten largest covering 6.6%. Sequenced material: peripheral blood, taken from a patient treated with proton-based radiotherapy. The receptors derive from a woman between 65 and 79 years old with pancreatic cancer. Some clones in this sample may be carry-over from other donors' samples. The CDR3 runs from the conserved cysteine through the conserved F or W. Fields, in order: D gene, V gene, J gene, clone size, CDR3 DNA, CDR3 protein. The D gene is left open where the match is weak. Clone size is not always given. Where it is, it says once, few, many or a class for expanded clones.

TRBD1	TRBV7-9	TRBJ2-1	.	TGTGCCAGCAGCTCAGACGACAGGGTCAATGAGCAGTTCTTC	CASSSDDRVNEQFF
TRBD1	TRBV19	TRBJ1-1	.	TGTGCCAGTACCAAAGGGACAGTGAACACTGAAGCTTTCTTT	CASTKGTVNTEAFF
.	TRBV28	TRBJ1-2	.	TGTGCCAGCAGTTCTCCCTATGGCTACACCTTC	CASSSPYGYTF
TRBD1	TRBV27	TRBJ2-4	.	TGTGCCAGCAGTTTCGACAGGGGCAAAAACATTCAGTACTTC	CASSFDRGKNIQYF
TRBD1	TRBV28	TRBJ1-5	.	TGTGCCAGCAGCCCCCGGACAGGGGCCAATCAGCCCCAGCATTTT	CASSPRTGANQPQHF
TRBD2	TRBV10-2	TRBJ2-3	.	TGCGCCAGCAGTGACGGGGGGAACACAGATACGCAGTATTTT	CASSDGGNTDTQYF
.	TRBV19	TRBJ1-1	.	TGTGCCAGTAGTAGGCGAGGGGAGCAGACTGAAGCTTTCTTT	CASSRRGEQTEAFF
TRBD2	TRBV7-9	TRBJ2-2	once	TGTGCCAGCAGCGGACTAGCGGGAGGGAGCGGGGAGCTGTTTTTT	CASSGLAGGSGELFF
.	TRBV19	TRBJ2-3	.	TGTGCCAGTAGTCCCTTGACCCTCACAGATACGCAGTATTTT	CASSPLTLTDTQYF
TRBD1	TRBV7-9	TRBJ1-3	.	TGTGCCAGCAGGTCCACAGGGGTCACTGGAAACACCATATATTTT	CASRSTGVTGNTIYF
.	TRBV7-8	TRBJ1-5	.	TGTGCCAGCAGCTTAGTGGGCGGGAATAGCAATCAGCCCCAGCATTTT	CASSLVGGNSNQPQHF
.	TRBV4-2	TRBJ2-7	.	TGTGCCAGCAGCCAAGTAGTGGAGGCGGGCTACGAGCAGTACTTC	CASSQVVEAGYEQYF
TRBD1	TRBV5-8	TRBJ1-5	.	TGTGCCAGCAGCCCCGATCCGGGACAGGGAGGTAGCAATCAGCCCCAGCATTTT	CASSPDPGQGGSNQPQHF
TRBD1	TRBV2	TRBJ2-1	once	TGTGCCACAACCGGGACAGGCGACAATGAGCAGTTCTTC	CATTGTGDNEQFF
.	TRBV11-3	TRBJ1-1	.	TGTGCCAGCAGCTTAGCTGGGGAAGAAGCTTTCTTT	CASSLAGEEAFF
TRBD2	TRBV19	TRBJ2-3	.	TGTGCCAGTAGACCCCCGGGACTAGCACAAGATACGCAGTATTTT	CASRPPGLAQDTQYF
.	TRBV29-1	TRBJ1-1	.	TGCAGCGTTGAAGAAGTGGGTGCGAACACTGAAGCTTTCTTT	CSVEEVGANTEAFF
TRBD2	TRBV15	TRBJ2-3	.	TGTGCCACCAGCAGAGATTCGGGACTAGCGGGAGAGGATACGCAGTATTTT	CATSRDSGLAGEDTQYF
.	TRBV28	TRBJ2-3	.	TGTGCCAGCAGTTTATTCGCCATCACAGATACGCAGTATTTT	CASSLFAITDTQYF
.	TRBV4-2	TRBJ2-5	once	TGTGCCAGCAGCTCAGGGGGGGGACGGGAGACCCAGTACTTC	CASSSGGGRETQYF
TRBD2	TRBV28	TRBJ2-1	.	TGTGCCAGCAGTCTACTAGCGGGAGGGCCGGATGAGCAGTTCTTC	CASSLLAGGPDEQFF
.	TRBV19	TRBJ2-1	.	TGTGCCAGTAGTTCGTGGAATGAGCAGTTCTTC	CASSSWNEQFF
.	TRBV5-1	TRBJ1-1	.	TGCGCCAGCAGCTCTGGAGTCAAATTGAACACTGAAGCTTTCTTT	CASSSGVKLNTEAFF
TRBD1	TRBV5-1	TRBJ2-5	.	TGCGCCAGCAGCTTGTCGACAGGGGGAGAGACCCAGTACTTC	CASSLSTGGETQYF
.	TRBV5-1	TRBJ1-4	.	TGCGCCAGCAGCTTGGTGGGAGAAGCAACTAATGAAAAACTGTTTTTT	CASSLVGEATNEKLFF
.	TRBV27	TRBJ1-1	.	TGTGCCAGCAGTTTCGGATTCCGGAACACTGAAGCTTTCTTT	CASSFGFRNTEAFF
.	TRBV7-2	TRBJ2-7	.	TGTGCCAGCAGCTTAAGTAGGGTCTACGAGCAGTACTTC	CASSLSRVYEQYF
.	TRBV15	TRBJ1-2	.	TGTGCCACCAGCGACCGGACAGAAACCAGGAGCTTTGCTAACTATGGCTACACCTTC	CATSDRTETRSFANYGYTF
TRBD2	TRBV5-1	TRBJ2-7	.	TGCGCCAGCAGCTTGGAGCTAGCGGGAGGGTACGAGCAGTACTTC	CASSLELAGGYEQYF
.	TRBV11-2	TRBJ1-1	.	TGTGCCAGCAGACAGGGAGGGAACACTGAAGCTTTCTTT	CASRQGGNTEAFF
.	TRBV4-1	TRBJ1-1	.	TGCGCCAGCAGCCAAGATTATTCTTTCCAGGCCATAGAAGCTTTCTTT	CASSQDYSFQAIEAFF
TRBD1	TRBV7-8	TRBJ2-1	once	TGTGCCACCGACACAGGGGGATACAATGAGCAGTTCTTC	CATDTGGYNEQFF
TRBD2	TRBV18	TRBJ2-5	.	TGTGCCAGCTCACCAGGTATCGGGACTACACAAGAGACCCAGTACTTC	CASSPGIGTTQETQYF
.	TRBV10-2	TRBJ2-1	.	TGCGCCAGCAGTGGTCCTGGGGCTGTGGATGAGCAGTTCTTC	CASSGPGAVDEQFF
.	TRBV19	TRBJ2-7	.	TGTGCCAGTAGTAAGGCCGACGGCTCCTACGAGCAGTACTTC	CASSKADGSYEQYF
.	TRBV5-6	TRBJ2-3	.	TGTGCCAGCAGCTTGGGGGGCCCGAGCACAGATACGCAGTATTTT	CASSLGGPSTDTQYF
.	TRBV13	TRBJ2-2	.	TGTGCCAGCAGCTTAGATAAGGGGTCGGCGACCGGGGAGCTGTTTTTT	CASSLDKGSATGELFF
TRBD2	TRBV19	TRBJ2-1	.	TGTGCCAGCGGGGGGGGCGGCCATGAGCAGTTCTTC	CASGGGGHEQFF
.	TRBV7-2	TRBJ1-1	.	TGTGCCAGCAGCTTAGGTTCTTTGAACACTGAAGCTTTCTTT	CASSLGSLNTEAFF
TRBD1	TRBV5-1	TRBJ1-1	.	TGCGCCAGCAGCTTGACGGGAACCGGGACAGGGGCTATGAACACTGAAGCTTTCTTT	CASSLTGTGTGAMNTEAFF
.	TRBV11-2	TRBJ1-3	.	TGTGCCAGCAGCTTATCAGTAACCTCTGGAAACACCATATATTTT	CASSLSVTSGNTIYF
.	TRBV28	TRBJ1-2	.	TGTGCCAGCACCTCCGACATCGAGGACGGCTACACCTTC	CASTSDIEDGYTF
.	TRBV11-3	TRBJ2-1	.	TGTGCCAGCAGCTTAGACGTAGGTGAGCAGTTCTTC	CASSLDVGEQFF
.	TRBV30	TRBJ1-1	.	TGTGCCTGGAGTGAAGAGGGTTTGGCCACTGAAGCTTTCTTT	CAWSEEGLATEAFF
.	TRBV7-2	TRBJ1-2	.	TGTGCCAGCAGCTTACGGTCCGGGACATCGGATGGCTACACCTTC	CASSLRSGTSDGYTF
.	TRBV21-1	TRBJ2-7	.	TGTGCCAGCAGCCCCCGCGAGACCTACGAGCAGTACTTC	CASSPRETYEQYF